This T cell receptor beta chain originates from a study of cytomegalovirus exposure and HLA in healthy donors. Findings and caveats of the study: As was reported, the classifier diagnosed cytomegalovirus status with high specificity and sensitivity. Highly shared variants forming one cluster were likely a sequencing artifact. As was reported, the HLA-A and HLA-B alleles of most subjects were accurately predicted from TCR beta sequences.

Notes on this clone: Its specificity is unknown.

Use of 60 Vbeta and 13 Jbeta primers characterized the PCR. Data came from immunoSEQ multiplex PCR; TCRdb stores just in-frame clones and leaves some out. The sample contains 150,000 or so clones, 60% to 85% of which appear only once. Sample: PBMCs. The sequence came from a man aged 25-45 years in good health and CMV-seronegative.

CDR3 in DNA: TGTGCCTGGAGTGTCCCCCGGACTATCCAGTACTTC. Protein sequence: CAWSVPRTIQYF. The genes are TRBV30 and TRBJ2-5, with D perhaps matching TRBD2 (6 bases). The CDR3 sequence is 12 residues long. Trimming left V 0 bases short and J 10 bases short, with 12 bases between. The V gene's germline CDR1 is GTSNPN and CDR2 SVGIG (reference sequence).